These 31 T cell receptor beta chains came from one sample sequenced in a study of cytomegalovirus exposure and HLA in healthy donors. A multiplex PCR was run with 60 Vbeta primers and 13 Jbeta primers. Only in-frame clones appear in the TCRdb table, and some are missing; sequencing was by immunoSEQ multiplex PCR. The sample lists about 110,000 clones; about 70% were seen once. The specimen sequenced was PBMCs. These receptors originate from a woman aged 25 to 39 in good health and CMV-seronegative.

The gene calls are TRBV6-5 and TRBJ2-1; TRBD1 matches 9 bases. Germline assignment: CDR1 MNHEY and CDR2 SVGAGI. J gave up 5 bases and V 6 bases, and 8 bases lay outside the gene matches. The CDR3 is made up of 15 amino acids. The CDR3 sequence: CASSPDRGEHNEQFF. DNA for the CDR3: TGTGCCAGCAGCCCAGACAGGGGGGAGCACAATGAGCAGTTCTTC.

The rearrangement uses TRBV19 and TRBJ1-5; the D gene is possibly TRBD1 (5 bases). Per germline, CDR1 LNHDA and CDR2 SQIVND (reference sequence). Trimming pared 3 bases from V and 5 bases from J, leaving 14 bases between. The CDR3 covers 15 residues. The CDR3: CASSIGDSAYQPQHF. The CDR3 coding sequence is TGTGCCAGTAGTATTGGAGACAGCGCCTATCAGCCCCAGCATTTT.

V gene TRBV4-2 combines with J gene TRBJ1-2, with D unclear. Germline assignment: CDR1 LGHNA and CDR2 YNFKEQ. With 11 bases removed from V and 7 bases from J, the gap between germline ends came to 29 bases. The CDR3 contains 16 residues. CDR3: CASSQGITTFSSGYTF. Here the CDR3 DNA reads TGTGCCTCTTCACAAGGCATCACCACCTTTTCTAGTGGCTACACCTTC.

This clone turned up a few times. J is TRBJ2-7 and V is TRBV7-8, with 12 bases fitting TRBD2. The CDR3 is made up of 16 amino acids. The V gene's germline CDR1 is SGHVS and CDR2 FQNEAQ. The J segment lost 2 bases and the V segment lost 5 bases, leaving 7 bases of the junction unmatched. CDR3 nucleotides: TGTGCCAGCAGCCTCCGGACTAGCGGGACCGCCTACGAGCAGTACTTC. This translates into CASSLRTSGTAYEQYF. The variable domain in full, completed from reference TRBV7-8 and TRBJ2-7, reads GAGVSQSPRYKVAKRGQDVALRCDPISGHVSLFWYQQALGQGPEFLTYFQNEAQLDKSGLPSDRFFAERPEGSVSTLKIQRTQQEDSAVYLCASSLRTSGTAYEQYFGPGTRLTVT.

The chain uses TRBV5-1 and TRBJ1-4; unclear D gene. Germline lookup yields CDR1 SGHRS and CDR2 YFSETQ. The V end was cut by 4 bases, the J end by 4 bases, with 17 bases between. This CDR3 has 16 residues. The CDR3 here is CASSQTPAGINEKLFF. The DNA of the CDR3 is TGCGCCAGCAGCCAAACGCCCGCGGGAATTAATGAAAAACTGTTTTTT.

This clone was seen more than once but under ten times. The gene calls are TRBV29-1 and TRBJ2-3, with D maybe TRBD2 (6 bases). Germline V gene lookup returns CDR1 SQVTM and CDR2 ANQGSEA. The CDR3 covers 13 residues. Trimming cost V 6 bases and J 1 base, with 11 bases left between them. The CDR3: CSVGTFRTDTQYF. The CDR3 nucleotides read TGCAGCGTCGGGACTTTCCGCACAGATACGCAGTATTTT.

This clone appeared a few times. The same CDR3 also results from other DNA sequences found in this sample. CDR3 loop: CAWSVGGDTEAFF. The CDR3 coding sequence is TGTGCCTGGAGTGTCGGGGGAGACACTGAAGCTTTCTTT. This chain joins TRBV30 and TRBJ1-1, with a possible D match to TRBD1 (5 bases). The CDR3 totals 13 residues. Germline CDR1 GTSNPN, CDR2 SVGIG (reference sequence). Between the trimmed V and J ends, which lost 0 bases and 3 bases, there was a span of 8 bases. Full variable domain (rest looked up from reference TRBV30 and TRBJ1-1): SQTIHQWPATLVQPVGSPLSLECTVEGTSNPNLYWYRQAAGRGLQLLFYSVGIGQISSEVPQNLSASRPQDRQFILSSKKLLLSDSGFYLCAWSVGGDTEAFFGQGTRLTVV.

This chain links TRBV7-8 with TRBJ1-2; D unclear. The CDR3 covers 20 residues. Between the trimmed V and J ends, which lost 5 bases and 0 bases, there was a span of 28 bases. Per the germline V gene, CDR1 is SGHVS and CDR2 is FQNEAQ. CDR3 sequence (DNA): TGTGCCAGCAGCCCCCGGGGTCAAGGCGAGGTCCTGATCACTAACTATGGCTACACCTTC. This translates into CASSPRGQGEVLITNYGYTF.

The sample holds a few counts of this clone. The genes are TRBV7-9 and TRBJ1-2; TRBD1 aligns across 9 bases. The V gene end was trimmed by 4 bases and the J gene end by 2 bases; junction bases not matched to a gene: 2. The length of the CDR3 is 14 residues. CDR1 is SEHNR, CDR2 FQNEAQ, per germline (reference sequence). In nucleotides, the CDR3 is TGTGCCAGCAGCTGGGGGACAGGGAACTATGGCTACACCTTC. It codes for CASSWGTGNYGYTF.

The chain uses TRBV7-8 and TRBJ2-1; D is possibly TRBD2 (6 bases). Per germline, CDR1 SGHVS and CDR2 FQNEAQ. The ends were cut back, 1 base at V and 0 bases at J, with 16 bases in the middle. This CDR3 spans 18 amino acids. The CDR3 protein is CASSLGGLATLSYNEQFF. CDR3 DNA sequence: TGTGCCAGCAGCTTAGGTGGCCTAGCGACCCTCTCCTACAATGAGCAGTTCTTC.

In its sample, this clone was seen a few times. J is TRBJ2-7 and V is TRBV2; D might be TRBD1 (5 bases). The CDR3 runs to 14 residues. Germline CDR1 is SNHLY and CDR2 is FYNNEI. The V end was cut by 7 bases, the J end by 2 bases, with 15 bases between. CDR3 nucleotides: TGTGCCAGCATACCGTCCGACAGTACCTACGAGCAGTACTTC. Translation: CASIPSDSTYEQYF.

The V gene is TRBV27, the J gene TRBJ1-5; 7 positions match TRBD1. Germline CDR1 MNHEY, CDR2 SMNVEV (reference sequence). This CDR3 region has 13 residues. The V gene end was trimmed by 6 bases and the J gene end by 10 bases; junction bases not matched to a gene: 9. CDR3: CASRGTAHHPQHF. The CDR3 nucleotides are TGTGCCAGCAGAGGGACAGCCCACCACCCCCAGCATTTT.

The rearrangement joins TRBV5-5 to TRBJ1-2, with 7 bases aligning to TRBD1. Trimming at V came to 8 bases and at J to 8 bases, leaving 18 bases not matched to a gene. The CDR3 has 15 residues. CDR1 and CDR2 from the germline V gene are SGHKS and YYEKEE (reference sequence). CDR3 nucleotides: TGTGCCAGTACCGTTCCGGGACAGTTTATAGGGGGCTACACCTTC. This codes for CASTVPGQFIGGYTF. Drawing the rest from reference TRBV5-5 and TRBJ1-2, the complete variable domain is DAGVTQSPTHLIKTRGQQVTLRCSPISGHKSVSWYQQVLGQGPQFIFQYYEKEERGRGNFPDRFSARQFPNYSSELNVNALLLGDSALYLCASTVPGQFIGGYTFGSGTRLTVV.

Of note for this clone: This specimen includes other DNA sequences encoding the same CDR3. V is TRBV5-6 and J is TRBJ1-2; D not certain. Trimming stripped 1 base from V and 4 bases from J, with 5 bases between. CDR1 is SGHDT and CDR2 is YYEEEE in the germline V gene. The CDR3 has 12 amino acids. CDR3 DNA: TGTGCCAGCAGCTTGTATAGCTATGGCTACACCTTC. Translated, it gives CASSLYSYGYTF.

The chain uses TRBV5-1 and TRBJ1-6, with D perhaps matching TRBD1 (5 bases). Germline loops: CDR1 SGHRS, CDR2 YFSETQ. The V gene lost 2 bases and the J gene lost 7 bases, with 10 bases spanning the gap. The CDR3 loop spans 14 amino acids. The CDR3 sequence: CASSLDRENSPLHF. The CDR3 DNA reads TGCGCCAGCAGCTTAGACAGAGAGAATTCACCCCTCCACTTT. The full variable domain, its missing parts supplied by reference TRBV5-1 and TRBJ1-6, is KAGVTQTPRYLIKTRGQQVTLSCSPISGHRSVSWYQQTPGQGLQFLFEYFSETQRNKGNFPGRFSGRQFSNSRSEMNVSTLELGDSALYLCASSLDRENSPLHFGNGTRLTVT.

The DNA of the CDR3 is TGCGCCAGCAGCTTAGCGGGTAAAGAGACCCAGTACTTC. Its protein product is CASSLAGKETQYF. The rearrangement links TRBV5-1 to TRBJ2-5, with a tentative D call TRBD2 (6 bases). Trimming removed 2 bases from V and 3 bases from J, with 8 bases in between. The CDR3 is 13 amino acids. CDR1 SGHRS and CDR2 YFSETQ come from the germline V gene.

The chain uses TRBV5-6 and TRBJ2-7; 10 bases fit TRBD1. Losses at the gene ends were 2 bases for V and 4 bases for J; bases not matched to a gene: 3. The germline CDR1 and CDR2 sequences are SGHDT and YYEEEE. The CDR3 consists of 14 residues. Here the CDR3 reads CASSFPGQGYEQYF. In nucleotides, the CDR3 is TGTGCCAGCAGCTTTCCGGGACAGGGGTACGAGCAGTACTTC.

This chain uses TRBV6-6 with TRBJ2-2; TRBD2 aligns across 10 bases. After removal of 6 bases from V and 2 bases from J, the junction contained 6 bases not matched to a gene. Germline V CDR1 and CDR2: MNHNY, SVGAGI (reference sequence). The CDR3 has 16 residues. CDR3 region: CASSPGLARNTGELFF. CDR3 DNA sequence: TGTGCCAGCAGCCCGGGACTAGCGAGAAACACCGGGGAGCTGTTTTTT.

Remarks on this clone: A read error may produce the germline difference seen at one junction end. In DNA, the CDR3 is TGTGCCTGGAGTGTATTTGACGGCGCAGGTACATACTTC. This codes for CAWSVFDGAGTYF. The chain is built from TRBV30 and TRBJ1-2; D not certain. The CDR3 spans 13 residues. Germline assignment: CDR1 GTSNPN and CDR2 SVGIG (reference sequence). Full variable domain (missing parts from reference TRBV30 and TRBJ1-2): SQTIHQWPATLVQPVGSPLSLECTVEGTSNPNLYWYRQAAGRGLQLLFYSVGIGQISSEVPQNLSASRPQDRQFILSSKKLLLSDSGFYLCAWSVFDGAGTYFGSGTRLTVV.

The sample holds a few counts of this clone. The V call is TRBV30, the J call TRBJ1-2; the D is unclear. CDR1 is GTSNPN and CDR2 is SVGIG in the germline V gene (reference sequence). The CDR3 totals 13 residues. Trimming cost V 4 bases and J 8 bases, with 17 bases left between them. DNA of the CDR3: TGTGCCTGGAAGTGGGCCAAGATAAAGGGCTACACCTTC. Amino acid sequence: CAWKWAKIKGYTF.

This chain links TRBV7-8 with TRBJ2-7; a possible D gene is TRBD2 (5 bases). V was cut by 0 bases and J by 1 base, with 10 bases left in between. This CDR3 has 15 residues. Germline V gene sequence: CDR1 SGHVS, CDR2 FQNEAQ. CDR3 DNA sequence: TGTGCCAGCAGCTTAGCTAGGACGGGGTCCTACGAGCAGTACTTC. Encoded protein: CASSLARTGSYEQYF. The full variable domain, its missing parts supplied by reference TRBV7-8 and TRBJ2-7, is GAGVSQSPRYKVAKRGQDVALRCDPISGHVSLFWYQQALGQGPEFLTYFQNEAQLDKSGLPSDRFFAERPEGSVSTLKIQRTQQEDSAVYLCASSLARTGSYEQYFGPGTRLTVT.

This chain's CDR3 is CASSEPPIYF. The CDR3, as DNA: TGTGCCAGCAGTGAACCTCCCATATATTTT. The V call is TRBV6-1, the J call TRBJ1-3; no firm D call. Trimming pared 2 bases from V and 11 bases from J, leaving 4 bases between. This CDR3 spans 10 amino acids. Germline V gives CDR1 MNHNS, CDR2 SASEGT.

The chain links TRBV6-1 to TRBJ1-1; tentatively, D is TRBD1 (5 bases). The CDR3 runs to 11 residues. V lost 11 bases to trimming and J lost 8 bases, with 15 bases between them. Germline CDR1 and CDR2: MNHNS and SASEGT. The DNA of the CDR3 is TGTGCCGGCCGAAGGGGTCGCGAAGCTTTCTTT. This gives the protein CAGRRGREAFF.

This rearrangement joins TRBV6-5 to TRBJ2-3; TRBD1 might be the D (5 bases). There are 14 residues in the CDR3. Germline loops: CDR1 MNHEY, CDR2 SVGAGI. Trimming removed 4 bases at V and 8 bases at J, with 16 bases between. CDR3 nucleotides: TGTGCCAGCAGTTTAGACACTGTAAGGGGTACGCAGTATTTT. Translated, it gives CASSLDTVRGTQYF.

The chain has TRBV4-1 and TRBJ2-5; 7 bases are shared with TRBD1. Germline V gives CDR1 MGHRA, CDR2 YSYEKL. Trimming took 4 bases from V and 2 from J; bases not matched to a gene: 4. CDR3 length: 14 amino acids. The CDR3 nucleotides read TGCGCCAGCAGCCTCCCGGGACAGCAAGAGACCCAGTACTTC. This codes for CASSLPGQQETQYF.

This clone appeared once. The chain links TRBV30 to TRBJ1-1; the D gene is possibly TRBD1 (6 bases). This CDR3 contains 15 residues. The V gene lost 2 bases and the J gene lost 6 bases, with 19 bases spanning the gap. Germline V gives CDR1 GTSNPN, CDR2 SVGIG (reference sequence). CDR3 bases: TGTGCCTGGAGTCTTAGGAAGGGGGATGTGTCTGAAGCTTTCTTT. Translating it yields CAWSLRKGDVSEAFF.

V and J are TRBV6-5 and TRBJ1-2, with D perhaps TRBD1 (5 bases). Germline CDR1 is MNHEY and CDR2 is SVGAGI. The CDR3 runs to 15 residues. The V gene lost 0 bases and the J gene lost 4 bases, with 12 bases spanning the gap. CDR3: CASSYSAGNRYGYTF. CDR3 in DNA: TGTGCCAGCAGTTACTCGGCAGGGAATCGCTATGGCTACACCTTC.

The CDR3 coding sequence is TGCGCCAGCAGCCCATTCTCTGGACTGGGCAATGAGCAGTTCTTC. Its translation: CASSPFSGLGNEQFF. The rearrangement joins TRBV10-1 to TRBJ2-1, with TRBD2 as a possible D gene (5 bases). CDR1 and CDR2 from the germline V gene are WNHNN and SYGVQD (reference sequence). The CDR3 runs 15 residues. Deletions cut 6 bases from V and 6 bases from J, with 18 bases between.

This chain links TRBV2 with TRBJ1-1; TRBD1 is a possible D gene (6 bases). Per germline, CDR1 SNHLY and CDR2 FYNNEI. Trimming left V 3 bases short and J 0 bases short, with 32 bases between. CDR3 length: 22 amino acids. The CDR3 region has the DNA TGTGCCAGCAGTGACAACGGGATATCTGGGCATCCTGAGGGGGTAATGAACACTGAAGCTTTCTTT. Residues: CASSDNGISGHPEGVMNTEAFF.

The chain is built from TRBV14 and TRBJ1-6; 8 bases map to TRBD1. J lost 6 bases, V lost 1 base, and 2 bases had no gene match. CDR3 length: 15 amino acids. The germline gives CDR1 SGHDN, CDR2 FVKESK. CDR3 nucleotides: TGTGCCAGCAGCCAAGCGGACAGGGCTAATTCACCCCTCCACTTT. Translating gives CASSQADRANSPLHF. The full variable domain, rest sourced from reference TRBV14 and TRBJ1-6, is EAGVTQFPSHSVIEKGQTVTLRCDPISGHDNLYWYRRVMGKEIKFLLHFVKESKQDESGMPNNRFLAERTGGTYSTLKVQPAELEDSGVYFCASSQADRANSPLHFGNGTRLTVT.

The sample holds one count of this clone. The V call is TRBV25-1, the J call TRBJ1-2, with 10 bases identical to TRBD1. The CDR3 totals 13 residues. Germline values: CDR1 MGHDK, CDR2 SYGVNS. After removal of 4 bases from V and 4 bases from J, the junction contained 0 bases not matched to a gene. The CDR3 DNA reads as TGTGCCAGCAGTGGGACAGGGGGCTATGGCTACACCTTC. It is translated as CASSGTGGYGYTF.